The 18 T cell receptor beta chains below were found in one sample sequenced in a study of beta chain features in type 1 diabetes. TCRB transcripts that were expressed got sequenced, as all of the isolated RNA had been reverse transcribed. Sequencing used immunoSEQ multiplex PCR; TCRdb keeps in-frame clones, though not all of them. The data hold about 900,000 clones, with roughly a sixth observed a single time. The specimen sequenced was naive CD4+ T cells from blood. These TCRs come from a woman aged 18 to 35 in good health.

Points on this clone: The sample carries other DNA sequences with the same CDR3. The chain recombines TRBV5-1 with TRBJ2-1; tentative D call: TRBD2 (6 bases). The germline V gene encodes CDR1 SGHRS and CDR2 YFSETQ. V gave up 4 bases and J gave up 4 bases, with 9 bases separating them. The CDR3 extends over 13 amino acids. CDR3 sequence: CASSLGTYNEQFF. CDR3 DNA: TGCGCCAGCAGCCTCGGGACTTACAATGAGCAGTTCTTC.

To note about this clone: A junction end diverges from the germline sequence, so it may reflect a read error. This chain uses TRBV5-1 with TRBJ2-3; D is possibly TRBD2 (5 bases). Germline V CDR1 and CDR2: SGHRS, YFSETQ. The CDR3 totals 16 residues. CDR3 sequence reads: CAGSLGGSRTTDTQYF. CDR3 DNA sequence: TGCGCCGGCAGCTTGGGCGGATCCAGGACTACAGATACGCAGTATTTT.

The CDR3 region is CASSQSGTSYEQYF. As DNA, the CDR3 is TGTGCCAGCAGCCAGAGCGGGACGTCCTACGAGCAGTACTTC. The chain uses TRBV2 and TRBJ2-7; TRBD2 agrees at 7 bases. Germline CDR1 SNHLY, CDR2 FYNNEI. V lost 6 bases to trimming and J lost 1 base; unmatched junction nucleotides: 6. The CDR3 is made up of 14 amino acids.

The chain joins TRBV27 to TRBJ2-3; tentatively, D is TRBD2 (6 bases). V was clipped by 3 bases and J by 8 bases, with 15 bases between them. Germline CDR1 and CDR2: MNHEY and SMNVEV (reference sequence). The CDR3 covers 14 residues. CDR3 in DNA: TGTGCCAGCAGTTTCCTGGCTAGCGAGCTTACGCAGTATTTT. Its protein product is CASSFLASELTQYF.

This clone has more than one count but fewer than ten. The chain has TRBV9 and TRBJ1-5, with a possible D match to TRBD1 (5 bases). The CDR3 extends over 14 amino acids. CDR1 SGDLS and CDR2 YYNGEE come from the germline V gene. Trimming cost V 1 base and J 8 bases, with 13 bases left between them. CDR3 bases: TGTGCCAGCAGCGTAAGCCCCGGCAGGGAGCCCCAGCATTTT. Its translation is CASSVSPGREPQHF.

J is TRBJ1-3 and V is TRBV28; 9 bases align to TRBD1. Germline V gene lookup returns CDR1 MDHEN and CDR2 SYDVKM. CDR3 size: 16 residues. V was clipped by 6 bases and J by 0 bases; unmatched bases: 6. The CDR3 DNA follows: TGTGCCAGCAGGAAAGGGACAGGGAACTCTGGAAACACCATATATTTT. Its translation is CASRKGTGNSGNTIYF.

The genes are TRBV5-1 and TRBJ2-1, with D perhaps TRBD2 (6 bases). CDR1 is SGHRS and CDR2 is YFSETQ in the germline V gene. With 2 bases removed from V and 6 bases from J, the gap between germline ends came to 12 bases. CDR3 length: 14 amino acids. This chain's CDR3 is CASSLERRGNEQFF. In DNA, the CDR3 is TGCGCCAGCAGCTTAGAGCGGAGGGGCAATGAGCAGTTCTTC.

This clone has just a few counts. The V gene is TRBV28, the J gene TRBJ2-7; 8 bases agree with TRBD1. With 7 bases clipped from V and 0 bases from J, the junction kept 5 bases outside the gene matches. The CDR3 runs to 14 residues. From germline, CDR1 is MDHEN and CDR2 SYDVKM. The DNA for the CDR3 is TGTGCCAGCAAACAGGGGGTGTACTCCTACGAGCAGTACTTC. Translated, it gives CASKQGVYSYEQYF.

This clone was counted a few times. The V and J genes are TRBV5-1 and TRBJ2-7; 8 bases line up with TRBD1. With V trimmed by 1 base and J by 3 bases, 6 bases remained unmatched. Germline V CDR1 and CDR2: SGHRS, YFSETQ. This CDR3 is built from 15 residues. The DNA of the CDR3 is TGCGCCAGCAGCTTGAAGGGACAGGTCAGCTACGAGCAGTACTTC. It is translated as CASSLKGQVSYEQYF.

Only a few counts were recorded for this clone. V is TRBV5-6 and J is TRBJ2-3, with D perhaps TRBD2 (7 bases). The CDR3 runs to 15 residues. CDR1 and CDR2 (germline): SGHDT, YYEEEE. Trimming cost V 6 bases and J 6 bases, with 20 bases left between them. CDR3 bases: TGTGCCAGCACCCTAAGGGGGGGTATGCGGGATACGCAGTATTTT. Translated, it gives CASTLRGGMRDTQYF.

The sample holds a few counts of this clone. Different DNA sequences within this sample yield the same CDR3. V gene TRBV4-2 combines with J gene TRBJ2-1; 8 bases are a match to TRBD1. The CDR3 contains 16 residues. Trimming removed 3 bases from V and 1 base from J; junction bases left unmatched: 5. Germline loops: CDR1 LGHNA, CDR2 YNFKEQ. The CDR3 sequence is CASSQANRGSYNEQFF. The CDR3 coding sequence is TGTGCCAGCAGCCAGGCTAACAGGGGGTCCTACAATGAGCAGTTCTTC.

J is TRBJ2-5 and V is TRBV5-1, with 9 bases fitting TRBD2. Germline V CDR1 and CDR2: SGHRS, YFSETQ. This CDR3 is 14 amino acids long. After removal of 3 bases from V and 1 base from J, the junction contained 1 base not matched to a gene. This CDR3 reads CASSSSGTQETQYF. Here the CDR3 DNA reads TGCGCCAGCAGCTCTAGCGGGACCCAAGAGACCCAGTACTTC.

V usage is TRBV27 and J usage is TRBJ2-1; 16 nucleotides line up with TRBD2. CDR3 length: 20 amino acids. Germline CDR1 MNHEY, CDR2 SMNVEV (reference sequence). The junction had 18 bases not matched to a gene; V was cut back by 4 bases and J by 9 bases. The CDR3 sequence: CASSSGLAGGFIGSGAEQFF. Written as DNA, the CDR3 is TGTGCCAGCAGTTCGGGACTAGCGGGAGGGTTTATCGGTAGTGGCGCTGAGCAGTTCTTC.

A few counts support this clone. The rearrangement links TRBV7-2 to TRBJ2-1; D is possibly TRBD2 (5 bases). Germline V CDR1 and CDR2: SGHTA, FQGNSA. The CDR3 has 15 amino acids. Trimming removed 5 bases at V and 1 base at J, with 12 bases between. The CDR3 nucleotides are TGTGCCAGCAGCGTTACTAGTCTATCCTACAATGAGCAGTTCTTC. This gives the protein CASSVTSLSYNEQFF.

V gene TRBV7-8 combines with J gene TRBJ1-5; D is possibly TRBD1 (6 bases). The CDR3 runs to 15 residues. The V gene's germline CDR1 is SGHVS and CDR2 FQNEAQ. CDR3 sequence: CATTRDIYSNQPQHF. The CDR3 DNA reads as TGTGCAACCACCCGGGACATCTATAGCAATCAGCCCCAGCATTTT.

This chain uses TRBV7-9 with TRBJ2-7; D is possibly TRBD1 (8 bases). Trimming stripped 11 bases from V and 3 bases from J, with 17 bases between. Germline V gene data show CDR1 as SEHNR and CDR2 as FQNEAQ (reference sequence). The CDR3 consists of 13 residues. CDR3 sequence: CALHRGGGYEQYF. CDR3 sequence (DNA): TGTGCCCTCCACAGGGGGGGAGGCTACGAGCAGTACTTC.

This clone was seen a handful of times. The rearrangement links TRBV19 to TRBJ2-3, with a weak D call TRBD1 (6 bases). Deletions cut 4 bases from V and 0 bases from J, with 8 bases between. CDR1 is LNHDA and CDR2 is SQIVND in the germline V gene (reference sequence). The CDR3 loop spans 14 amino acids. As DNA, the CDR3 is TGTGCCAGTAGTAGCAGGGGAAGCACAGATACGCAGTATTTT. It specifies CASSSRGSTDTQYF.

The gene calls are TRBV6-5 and TRBJ2-3; 8 bases are a match to TRBD2. This CDR3 is built from 16 residues. After removal of 1 base from V and 3 bases from J, the junction contained 6 bases not matched to a gene. Germline-derived CDR1 and CDR2 are MNHEY and SVGAGI. DNA for the CDR3: TGTGCCAGCAGTTACTTGTCGGCTAGCGGGACAGATACGCAGTATTTT. Encoded protein: CASSYLSASGTDTQYF.